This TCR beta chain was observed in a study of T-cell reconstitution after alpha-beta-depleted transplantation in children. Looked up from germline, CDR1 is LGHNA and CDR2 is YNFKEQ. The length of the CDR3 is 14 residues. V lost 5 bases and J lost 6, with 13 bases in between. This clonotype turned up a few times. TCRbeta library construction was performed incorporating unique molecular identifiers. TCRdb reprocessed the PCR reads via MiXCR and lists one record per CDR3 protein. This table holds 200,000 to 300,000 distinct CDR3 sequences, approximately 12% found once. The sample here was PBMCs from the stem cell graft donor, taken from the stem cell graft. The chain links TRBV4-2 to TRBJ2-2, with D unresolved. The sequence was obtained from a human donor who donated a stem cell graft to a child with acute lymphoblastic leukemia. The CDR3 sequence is CASSSVNLAGELFF. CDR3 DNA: TGTGCCAGCAGCTCTGTAAACTTGGCCGGGGAGCTGTTTTTT.